A selection of T cell receptor beta chains follows, all from one sample in a study of T cells after yellow fever vaccination. MiXCR, applied by TCRdb to the 5' RACE reads, yields one record per CDR3 protein. The profile shows around 530,000 distinct CDR3 sequences, around a sixth of them singletons. Source: PBMCs, taken around 5 days after the first yellow fever vaccination. These receptors were taken from a man aged 18 to 29 who received the YFV17D yellow fever vaccine. CDR3s include the opening cysteine and the closing phenylalanine or tryptophan. D genes are given only for firm matches. Size tells how often a clone was seen (once, few, many) or the class of an expanded clone, and some rows leave it out.

TRBJ2-7 TRBV12-3/TRBV12-4 - - TGTGCCAGCAAAAGGGGGGCGGGGGCCTACGAGCAGTACTTC CASKRGAGAYEQYF
TRBJ1-2 TRBV11-2 - few TGTGCCAGCAGCTTAGTCGGACAGCCGAATGGCTACACCTTC CASSLVGQPNGYTF
TRBJ2-2 TRBV4-3 - few TGCGCCAGCAGCGAAGGCCGTGGGTGGGGCACCGGGGAGCTGTTTTTT CASSEGRGWGTGELFF
TRBJ2-7 TRBV27 TRBD1 - TGTGCCAGCAGGGACAGGGGGCTCACCCGTGCCGACGAGCAGTACTTC CASRDRGLTRADEQYF
TRBJ2-1 TRBV6-1 TRBD1 few TGTGCCAGCAGCCTCTCAGGACAGGGATACAATGAGCAGTTCTTC CASSLSGQGYNEQFF
TRBJ2-2 TRBV5-1 TRBD1 - TGCGCCAGCAGCTTGATTGGACAGGGTAACACCGGGGAGCTGTTTTTT CASSLIGQGNTGELFF
TRBJ1-6 TRBV27 - - TGTGCCAGCACCACCTTCGGAGGCGTCAAGTCACCCCTCCACTTT CASTTFGGVKSPLHF
TRBJ1-1 TRBV6-5 - few TGTGCCAGCAGTTATGATGGGTTACTAATGAACACTGAAGCTTTCTTT CASSYDGLLMNTEAFF
TRBJ1-6 TRBV3-1 - few TGTGCCAGCAGCCAACAAGGACATCGTTCACCCCTCCACTTT CASSQQGHRSPLHF
TRBJ2-2 TRBV29-1 TRBD1 - TGCAGCGTTCCAACGGACAGGTCAAACACCGGGGAGCTGTTTTTT CSVPTDRSNTGELFF
TRBJ1-2 TRBV4-3 - - TGCGCCAGCAGCCAAGATACAACGGGCTATGGCTACACCTTC CASSQDTTGYGYTF
TRBJ1-2 TRBV4-2 - few TGTGCCAGCAGCCAAGATTATCGGGCTTTAGCTAACTATGGCTACACCTTC CASSQDYRALANYGYTF
TRBJ2-7 TRBV4-2 TRBD1 - TGTGCCAGCAGCCAAACAGGGGTTACTACCGAGCAGTACTTC CASSQTGVTTEQYF
TRBJ2-7 TRBV7-2 - - TGTGCCAGCAGCTTCGACAGGTATTCCTACGAGCAGTACTTC CASSFDRYSYEQYF
TRBJ2-5 TRBV12-3/TRBV12-4 - many TGTGCCAGCAGTTTAGGCCGAAGCCAAGAGACCCAGTACTTC CASSLGRSQETQYF
TRBJ2-7 TRBV5-4 TRBD1 few TGTGCCAGCAGACAGTGGGGACAGGGGAACGAGCAGTACTTC CASRQWGQGNEQYF
TRBJ2-5 TRBV15 TRBD2 - TGTGCCACCAGCAGAGGGGATAGCGGGGGAGAGACCCAGTACTTC CATSRGDSGGETQYF
TRBJ1-4 TRBV5-1 - - TGCGCCAGCAGCTTCACCCCAGATCCAACTAATGAAAAACTGTTTTTT CASSFTPDPTNEKLFF
TRBJ1-3 TRBV6-1 - few TGTGCCAGCAGTACAGGTCCTGGAAACACCATATATTTT CASSTGPGNTIYF
TRBJ1-5 TRBV2 - - TGTGCCAGCCGCGCCGAGGTGAATCAGCCCCAGCATTTT CASRAEVNQPQHF
TRBJ2-5 TRBV25-1 - - TGTGCCAGCAGTCAAGGGTGGGCGTACCAAGAGACCCAGTACTTC CASSQGWAYQETQYF
TRBJ2-1 TRBV20-1 TRBD1 - TGCAGTGCTAGAGGTGGACAGGGTGGGACCTACAATGAGCAGTTCTTC CSARGGQGGTYNEQFF
TRBJ1-1 TRBV3-1 - many TGTGCCAGCAGCCAAGGACAGCCGAACACTGAAGCTTTCTTT CASSQGQPNTEAFF
TRBJ2-7 TRBV7-2 - - TGTGCCAGCAGCTTAGCCACTCGGGGGTACGAGCAGTACTTC CASSLATRGYEQYF
TRBJ2-1 TRBV4-2 TRBD2 few TGTGCCAGCAGCCAAGAGGCGGGGGGAATCAATGAGCAGTTCTTC CASSQEAGGINEQFF
TRBJ2-3 TRBV20-1 - few TGCAGTGCTCCCCCCACAGATACGCAGTATTTT CSAPPTDTQYF
TRBJ2-7 TRBV9 TRBD2 few TGTGCCAGCAGCGTAGGGGTTAGCGGGGGATACGAGCAGTACTTC CASSVGVSGGYEQYF